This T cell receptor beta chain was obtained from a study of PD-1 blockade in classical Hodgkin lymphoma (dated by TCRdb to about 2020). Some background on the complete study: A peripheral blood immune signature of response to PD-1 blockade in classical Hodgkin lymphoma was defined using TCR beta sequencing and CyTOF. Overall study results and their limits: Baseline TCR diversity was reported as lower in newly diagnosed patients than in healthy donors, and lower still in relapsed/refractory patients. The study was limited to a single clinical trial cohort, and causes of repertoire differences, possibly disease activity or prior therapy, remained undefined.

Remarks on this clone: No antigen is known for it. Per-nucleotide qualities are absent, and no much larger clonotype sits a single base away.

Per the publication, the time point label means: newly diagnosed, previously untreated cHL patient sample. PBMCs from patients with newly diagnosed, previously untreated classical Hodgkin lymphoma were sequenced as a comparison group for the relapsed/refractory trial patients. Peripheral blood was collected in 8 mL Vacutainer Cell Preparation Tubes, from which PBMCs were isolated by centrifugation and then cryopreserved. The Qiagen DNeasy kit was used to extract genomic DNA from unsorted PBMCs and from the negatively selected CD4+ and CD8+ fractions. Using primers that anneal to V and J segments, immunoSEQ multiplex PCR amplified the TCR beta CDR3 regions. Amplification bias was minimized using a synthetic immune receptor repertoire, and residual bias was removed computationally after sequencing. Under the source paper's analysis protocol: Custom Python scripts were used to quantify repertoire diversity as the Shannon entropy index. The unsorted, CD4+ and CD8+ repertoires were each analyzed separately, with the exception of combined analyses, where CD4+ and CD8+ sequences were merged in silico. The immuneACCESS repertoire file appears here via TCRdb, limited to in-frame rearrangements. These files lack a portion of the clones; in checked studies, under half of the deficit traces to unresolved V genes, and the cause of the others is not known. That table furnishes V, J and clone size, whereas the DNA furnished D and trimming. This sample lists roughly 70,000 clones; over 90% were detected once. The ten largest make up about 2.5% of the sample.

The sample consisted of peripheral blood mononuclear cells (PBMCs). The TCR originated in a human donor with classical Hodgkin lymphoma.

The CDR3 protein is CASSLPKTGTSGSRGRGTQYF. The nucleotide sequence is TGTGCCAGCAGTTTACCCAAGACAGGGACTAGCGGGAGTAGGGGGCGAGGGACCCAGTACTTC. The chain links TRBV28 with TRBJ2-5; the junction holds 14 bases that match TRBD2. There are 21 amino acids in the CDR3, from cysteine to phenylalanine inclusive. This entry keeps only the CDR3 DNA: 63 bases, framed from base 1. Trimming accounts for 2 bases at V and 7 bases at J, while the number of junction bases matched to no gene is 21. The germline V gene supplies CDR1 MDHEN and CDR2 SYDVKM.